This T cell receptor (beta chain) derives from a study of shared clonotypes between healthy human individuals. Study-wide points: Only blood was sampled, and tissue TCR repertoires likely differ from blood ones. Generally, naive subsets came out with larger estimated richness than memory subsets.

In the original workflow: As immunoSEQ supplied junction-only sequences (without quality scores), filtering differed. Clones were read by immunoSEQ multiplex PCR, and TCRdb kept only the in-frame ones, dropping some. V and J calls and clone size come straight from that table; D and trimming were deduced from the DNA. The sample has approximately 2.5 million clones; over 85% are singletons. A word on this clone: The antigen is undetermined.

The CDR3 is made up of 15 amino acids. Germline V lookup: CDR1 SGHRS, CDR2 YFSETQ. Trimming took off 4 bases at V and 5 bases at J, with 18 bases between the two ends. The investigators split CD4+ cells into a CD45RA+ naive subset and a CD45RA-negative memory subset. This rearrangement joins TRBV5-1 to TRBJ2-5, with D possibly being TRBD2 (5 bases). This clonotype was obtained from a man aged 18 to 35 in good health. Input material: naive CD4+ T cells sorted from blood. Subset denoted: CD45RA+ positively selected. CDR3 residues: CASSNSRLPGETQYF. CDR3 DNA: TGCGCCAGCAGCAATTCCCGACTCCCGGGGGAGACCCAGTACTTC.